Sequencing of this T cell receptor beta chain was carried out in a study of chemoradiotherapy in HPV16-positive cancers. Study details: Functional T-cell assays on a couple of HPV16-positive patients' cells defined candidate HPV-specific clones and common TCR motifs. Study results and limitations: Candidate HPV-specific clones and E7-related TCR motifs grew in tumor during treatment. In HPV16-positive patients, HPV-responsive T-cell expansion tracked better recurrence-free survival.

TCRdb keeps only in-frame clones here, not all; method: immunoSEQ multiplex PCR. The table includes over 10,000 clones, 70% to 90% detected once. Repeated repertoire sampling spanned the course of chemoradiotherapy. Per the germline V gene, CDR1 is GTSNPN and CDR2 is SVGIG (reference sequence). This CDR3 has 12 residues. V was pared by 7 bases and J by 1 base, with 10 bases between. Worth noting for this clone: The antigen is not known.

The starting material was blood, obtained from a patient who underwent chemoradiotherapy. The sequence was collected from a human donor with HPV-associated anogenital cancer. The V gene is TRBV30, the J gene TRBJ1-1; tentative D call: TRBD1 (5 bases). Here the CDR3 reads CASGRPNTEAFF. DNA of the CDR3: TGTGCCTCGGGACGGCCGAACACTGAAGCTTTCTTT.